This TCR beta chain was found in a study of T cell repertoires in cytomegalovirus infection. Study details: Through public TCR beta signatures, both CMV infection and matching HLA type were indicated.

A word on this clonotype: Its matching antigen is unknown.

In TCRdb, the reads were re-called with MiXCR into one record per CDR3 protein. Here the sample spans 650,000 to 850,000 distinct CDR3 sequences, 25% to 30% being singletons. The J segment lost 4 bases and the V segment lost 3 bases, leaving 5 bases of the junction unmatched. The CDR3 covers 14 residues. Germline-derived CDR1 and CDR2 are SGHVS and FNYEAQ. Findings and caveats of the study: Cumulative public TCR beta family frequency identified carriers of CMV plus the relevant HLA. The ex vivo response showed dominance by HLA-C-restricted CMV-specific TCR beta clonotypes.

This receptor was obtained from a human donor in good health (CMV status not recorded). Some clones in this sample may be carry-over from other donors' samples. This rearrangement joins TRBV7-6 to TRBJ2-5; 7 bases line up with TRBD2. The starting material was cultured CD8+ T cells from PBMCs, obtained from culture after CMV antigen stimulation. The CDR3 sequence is CASSLRTRGETQYF. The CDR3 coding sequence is TGTGCCAGCAGCTTGCGGACTAGGGGAGAGACCCAGTACTTC.